One sample yielded the 26 T cell receptor beta chains listed below, sequenced in a study of blood T cell repertoires in COVID-19. Clones were sequenced by immunoSEQ multiplex PCR, and TCRdb holds only the in-frame ones, with some missing. The data show approximately 200,000 clones, about 95% seen once. Sequencing was carried out using peripheral blood. The receptors were gathered from a young man with COVID-19, enrolled during active disease.

J is TRBJ1-1 and V is TRBV30, with D possibly being TRBD1 (5 bases). Per germline, CDR1 GTSNPN and CDR2 SVGIG (reference sequence). Trimming took off 1 base at V and 1 base at J, with 7 bases between the two ends. The CDR3 loop spans 13 amino acids. In DNA, the CDR3 is TGTGCCTGGAGTGAACAGGCGAACACTGAAGCTTTCTTT. This sequence encodes CAWSEQANTEAFF.

Details on this clone: Other nucleotide sequences from this sample produce the same CDR3. The chain is built from TRBV6-5 and TRBJ1-2; D gene uncertain. With 3 bases removed from V and 7 bases from J, the gap between germline ends came to 6 bases. This CDR3 comprises 11 residues. Germline V CDR1 and CDR2: MNHEY, SVGAGI. Here the CDR3 reads CASSYRGGYTF. In DNA, the CDR3 is TGTGCCAGCAGTTATCGGGGTGGCTACACCTTC.

This chain joins TRBV9 and TRBJ2-2; perhaps TRBD2 as D (6 bases). This CDR3 comprises 14 residues. Trimming took off 0 bases at V and 6 bases at J, with 9 bases between the two ends. CDR1 SGDLS and CDR2 YYNGEE come from the germline V gene. In nucleotides, the CDR3 is TGTGCCAGCAGCGTAGGTCGGGACTCCGGGGAGCTGTTTTTT. Translated: CASSVGRDSGELFF.

V usage is TRBV3-1 (or the pseudogene TRBV3-2) and J usage is TRBJ2-5; D not certain. This CDR3 contains 15 residues. Between the trimmed V and J ends, which lost 3 bases and 2 bases, there was a span of 13 bases. Germline V CDR1 and CDR2: LGHDT, YNNKEL (reference sequence). The CDR3 loop is CASSHSNDAQETQYF. CDR3 bases: TGTGCCAGCAGCCATAGCAACGACGCGCAAGAGACCCAGTACTTC.

J is TRBJ1-4 and V is TRBV6-5; D not certain. This CDR3 spans 15 amino acids. Trimming shortened V by 4 bases and J by 8 bases, and 17 bases separated the two germline ends. The germline CDR1 and CDR2 sequences are MNHEY and SVGAGI. The CDR3 DNA is TGTGCCAGCAGTTGGCCGTCCCTCCAGCGGGAAAAACTGTTTTTT. It is translated as CASSWPSLQREKLFF.

V is TRBV12-3 or TRBV12-4 and J is TRBJ1-2; 8 nucleotides agree with TRBD1. Trimming took 5 bases from V and 7 from J; bases not matched to a gene: 3. The CDR3 consists of 12 residues. The DNA for the CDR3 is TGTGCCAGCAGTCACGACAGGGGTGGCTACACCTTC. Its protein product is CASSHDRGGYTF.

The rearrangement uses TRBV4-2 and TRBJ2-3, with 8 bases that match TRBD2. The germline gives CDR1 LGHNA, CDR2 YNFKEQ. The CDR3 runs 16 residues. Trimming removed 1 base from V and 4 bases from J; junction bases left unmatched: 7. CDR3 coding DNA: TGTGCCAGCAGCCAAGTGAAGGCGGGGGGCTCAGATACGCAGTATTTT. Translated: CASSQVKAGGSDTQYF.

The V gene is TRBV7-3, the J gene TRBJ1-1; D is possibly TRBD1 (5 bases). Trimming cost V 5 bases and J 3 bases, with 16 bases left between them. The CDR3 runs 15 residues. CDR1 and CDR2 (germline): SGHTA, FQGTGA. The CDR3 sequence: CASSPNAQGDTEAFF. The CDR3 nucleotides read TGTGCCAGCAGCCCAAACGCCCAGGGTGACACTGAAGCTTTCTTT.

The V gene is TRBV7-9, the J gene TRBJ1-1; D gene ambiguous. CDR1 and CDR2 from the germline V gene are SEHNR and FQNEAQ (reference sequence). The CDR3 runs to 16 residues. The V end lost 4 bases, the J end lost 0 bases, and 15 bases lay between the germline ends. In nucleotides, the CDR3 is TGTGCCAGCAGCTCCGAGGCGTCAGCCCTGAACACTGAAGCTTTCTTT. The encoded protein is CASSSEASALNTEAFF.

There are a few counts of this clone. The rearrangement uses TRBV7-9 and TRBJ1-1, with D unclear. The CDR3 consists of 13 residues. Germline values: CDR1 SEHNR, CDR2 FQNEAQ (reference sequence). The V end lost 5 bases, the J end lost 1 base, and 8 bases lay between the germline ends. The CDR3 loop is CASSNSWNTEAFF. The CDR3 nucleotides are TGTGCCAGCAGCAATTCCTGGAACACTGAAGCTTTCTTT. The whole variable domain, remainder taken from reference TRBV7-9 and TRBJ1-1, is DTGVSQNPRHKITKRGQNVTFRCDPISEHNRLYWYRQTLGQGPEFLTYFQNEAQLEKSRLLSDRFSAERPKGSFSTLEIQRTEQGDSAMYLCASSNSWNTEAFFGQGTRLTVV.

The V and J genes are TRBV5-1 and TRBJ1-2, with unresolved D. Germline loops: CDR1 SGHRS, CDR2 YFSETQ. V was clipped by 1 base and J by 1 base, with 8 bases between them. This CDR3 is 14 amino acids long. In DNA form, the CDR3 reads TGCGCCAGCAGCTTGAGCACCCTTAACTATGGCTACACCTTC. Its translation: CASSLSTLNYGYTF.

The V call is TRBV4-1, the J call TRBJ2-5; tentative D call: TRBD1 (6 bases). The CDR3 length is 13 residues. Per germline, CDR1 MGHRA and CDR2 YSYEKL. V lost 5 bases to trimming and J lost 5 bases, with 12 bases between them. The CDR3 sequence: CASSRQGMETQYF. In DNA, the CDR3 is TGCGCCAGCAGCAGGCAGGGGATGGAGACCCAGTACTTC.

The V and J genes are TRBV19 and TRBJ2-3, with 10 bases that match TRBD2. This CDR3 comprises 15 residues. Trimming took 10 bases from V and 4 from J; bases not matched to a gene: 11. CDR1 and CDR2 (germline): LNHDA, SQIVND (reference sequence). CDR3 DNA sequence: TGTGCCACCCAGCGGGGGGGCTCAGGTTCAGATACGCAGTATTTT. Translated, it gives CATQRGGSGSDTQYF. Based on the CDR3 plus reference TRBV19 and TRBJ2-3, the full variable domain is DGGITQSPKYLFRKEGQNVTLSCEQNLNHDAMYWYRQDPGQGLRLIYYSQIVNDFQKGDIAEGYSVSREKKESFPLTVTSAQKNPTAFYLCATQRGGSGSDTQYFGPGTRLTVL.

The chain links TRBV11-1 to TRBJ2-1; possibly TRBD2 for D (6 bases). CDR1 is SGHAT, CDR2 FQDESV, per germline (reference sequence). Trimming left V 3 bases short and J 4 bases short, with 10 bases between. CDR3 size: 14 residues. The DNA for the CDR3 is TGTGCCAGCAGCTTTGGACTACTTTACAATGAGCAGTTCTTC. It codes for CASSFGLLYNEQFF.

The chain uses TRBV5-1 and TRBJ1-2; perhaps TRBD1 as D (5 bases). The ends were cut back, 4 bases at V and 2 bases at J, with 12 bases in the middle. The CDR3 length is 14 residues. Germline V CDR1 and CDR2: SGHRS, YFSETQ. CDR3 sequence: CASSEQGSNYGYTF. The CDR3 DNA reads TGCGCCAGCAGCGAGCAGGGTTCGAACTATGGCTACACCTTC.

The CDR3 DNA sequence: TGTGCCAGCAGTGAAGCTGCAGGGGACAATGAGCAGTTCTTC. This encodes CASSEAAGDNEQFF. V and J are TRBV2 and TRBJ2-1, with D possibly being TRBD1 (6 bases). This CDR3 contains 14 residues. Germline V CDR1 and CDR2: SNHLY, FYNNEI. V was shortened by 0 bases and J by 5 bases, with 8 bases between the two germline ends.

CDR3 DNA: TGTGCCAGCAGCTTAGAAGAGGGCCCCTCTGAAGCTTTCTTT. Its translation: CASSLEEGPSEAFF. The gene calls are TRBV7-9 and TRBJ1-1, with D unresolved. The CDR3 runs 14 residues. Germline CDR1 and CDR2: SEHNR and FQNEAQ (reference sequence). The V end was cut by 1 base, the J end by 6 bases, with 12 bases between.

This sequence joins TRBV5-6 and TRBJ1-5; D ambiguous. V dropped 2 bases and J dropped 0 bases, with 12 bases sitting between them. The CDR3 loop spans 16 amino acids. CDR1 is SGHDT, CDR2 YYEEEE, per germline. The CDR3 DNA reads TGTGCCAGCAGCTTACGGTCTCCTTATAGCAATCAGCCCCAGCATTTT. Its translation: CASSLRSPYSNQPQHF. Using reference TRBV5-6 and TRBJ1-5 for the parts outside the CDR3, the full variable domain is DAGVTQSPTHLIKTRGQQVTLRCSPKSGHDTVSWYQQALGQGPQFIFQYYEEEERQRGNFPDRFSGHQFPNYSSELNVNALLLGDSALYLCASSLRSPYSNQPQHFGDGTRLSIL.

The chain carries TRBV27 and TRBJ1-1; D is uncertain. The CDR3 has 13 amino acids. Deletions cut 3 bases from V and 3 bases from J, with 8 bases between. Germline V gene sequence: CDR1 MNHEY, CDR2 SMNVEV (reference sequence). CDR3 bases: TGTGCCAGCAGTTTCCGGGAAGACACTGAAGCTTTCTTT. Translating gives CASSFREDTEAFF.

The V call is TRBV10-3, the J call TRBJ2-6, with 7 bases aligning to TRBD1. CDR1 and CDR2 (germline): ENHRY, SYGVKD. The CDR3 runs to 17 residues. J was trimmed by 3 bases and V by 2 bases; bases with no gene match: 7. This chain's CDR3 is CAISELGQSLGANVLTF. The CDR3 DNA reads TGTGCCATCAGTGAGCTGGGACAGTCACTTGGGGCCAACGTCCTGACTTTC.

The chain is built from TRBV20-1 and TRBJ2-1; D remains unclear. Per germline, CDR1 DFQATT and CDR2 SNEGSKA (reference sequence). Trimming pared 3 bases from V and 7 bases from J, leaving 13 bases between. The CDR3 runs to 13 residues. In nucleotides, the CDR3 is TGCAGTGCTAGTGGCTGGAGTAGAAATGAGCAGTTCTTC. The encoded protein is CSASGWSRNEQFF.

Only one count was recorded for this clone. V is TRBV18 and J is TRBJ2-3; possible D gene TRBD1, 7 bases. The CDR3 runs 17 residues. Germline values: CDR1 KGHSH, CDR2 LQKENI. V gave up 6 bases and J gave up 6 bases, with 25 bases separating them. CDR3 DNA sequence: TGTGCCAGCTCCCCTTACACCGGGACAGCGGGCGGGGATACGCAGTATTTT. Its translation is CASSPYTGTAGGDTQYF. Based on the CDR3 plus reference TRBV18 and TRBJ2-3, the full variable domain is NAGVMQNPRHLVRRRGQEARLRCSPMKGHSHVYWYRQLPEEGLKFMVYLQKENIIDESGMPKERFSAEFPKEGPSILRIQQVVRGDSAAYFCASSPYTGTAGGDTQYFGPGTRLTVL.

The chain carries TRBV11-2 and TRBJ2-2; 9 bases fit TRBD2. V dropped 5 bases and J dropped 5; count of bases not matched to a gene: 6. The length of the CDR3 is 15 residues. Germline CDR1 is SGHAT and CDR2 is FQNNGV. The CDR3 DNA reads TGTGCCAGCAGCACCGGGACTAGCTCTACCGGGGAGCTGTTTTTT. It specifies CASSTGTSSTGELFF. Full variable domain (outside the CDR3, taken from reference TRBV11-2 and TRBJ2-2): EAGVAQSPRYKIIEKRQSVAFWCNPISGHATLYWYQQILGQGPKLLIQFQNNGVVDDSQLPKDRFSAERLKGVDSTLKIQPAKLEDSAVYLCASSTGTSSTGELFFGEGSRLTVL.

The chain joins TRBV13 to TRBJ2-5, with 7 bases matching TRBD1. CDR1 and CDR2 (germline): PRHDT, FYEKMQ (reference sequence). The length of the CDR3 is 14 residues. V lost 7 bases, J lost 0 bases, and 5 bases stayed unmatched. The CDR3 region is CASTSDRDQETQYF. As DNA, the CDR3 is TGTGCCAGCACCTCCGACAGGGACCAAGAGACCCAGTACTTC.

The rearrangement joins TRBV11-2 to TRBJ2-5, with a weak D call TRBD1 (5 bases). CDR1 is SGHAT and CDR2 is FQNNGV in the germline V gene. Trimming pared 1 base from V and 5 bases from J, leaving 17 bases between. CDR3 length equals 16 residues. CDR3 residues: CASSLGAGSAWETQYF. Written as DNA, the CDR3 is TGTGCCAGCAGCTTAGGGGCAGGGTCGGCATGGGAGACCCAGTACTTC.

This clone has more than one count but fewer than ten. The chain uses TRBV13 and TRBJ1-5; D is possibly TRBD1 (5 bases). Per germline, CDR1 PRHDT and CDR2 FYEKMQ (reference sequence). The length of the CDR3 is 14 residues. Trimming took off 3 bases at V and 3 bases at J, with 9 bases between the two ends. For the CDR3, the DNA is TGTGCCAGCAGCTTCGGGGGGACCAATCAGCCCCAGCATTTT. It codes for CASSFGGTNQPQHF.